This is a list of T cell receptor beta chains from one sample in a study of vaccination effects on CD4 cells after COVID-19. These receptors have no known antigen. Using immunoSEQ multiplex PCR, the repertoire was profiled, and TCRdb retains in-frame clones only, with some absent. The sample contains roughly 36,000 clones, roughly 79% of which appear only once. Sequences were derived from CD4+ T cells from PBMCs cultured without peptide, sampled before COVID-19 vaccination. The receptors derive from a human donor who received a COVID-19 vaccine. CDR3s include the opening cysteine and the closing phenylalanine or tryptophan. D genes are given only for firm matches. The size entry is marked missing in some rows and otherwise reads once, few, many or a size class.

d_gene	v_gene	j_gene	abundance	CDR3nt	CDR3aa
.	TRBV25-1	TRBJ1-3	.	TGTGCCAGCAGTGTGACAGAGGGAAACACCATATATTTT	CASSVTEGNTIYF
.	TRBV6-1	TRBJ1-5	.	TGTGCCAGCAGTGAAGCTATAATGGGGGGGTCGGAGCCCCAGCATTTT	CASSEAIMGGSEPQHF
.	TRBV7-2	TRBJ1-2	.	TGTGCCAGCAGCTTGAATCCTAACTATGGCTACACCTTC	CASSLNPNYGYTF
.	TRBV7-2	TRBJ1-1	.	TGTGCCAGCAGCTCCCTGACAGGGAACACTGAAGCTTTCTTT	CASSSLTGNTEAFF
.	TRBV5-5	TRBJ1-1	.	TGTGCCAGCCGTTCGGGATCGGGGAGGACGGCTGAAGCTTTCTTT	CASRSGSGRTAEAFF
TRBD1	TRBV19	TRBJ2-7	few	TGTGCCAGTCAGGGACAGGCCTACGAGCAGTACTTC	CASQGQAYEQYF
.	TRBV9	TRBJ1-1	.	TGTGCCAGCAGCGTAGGGATGGGGGACACTGAAGCTTTCTTT	CASSVGMGDTEAFF
.	TRBV27	TRBJ2-7	.	TGTGCCAGCAGTTTGAGGAGGTACGAGCAGTACTTC	CASSLRRYEQYF
TRBD2	TRBV4-3	TRBJ2-7	.	TGCGCCAGCAGCCAAATACTAGCGGGGGGAGCCTACGAGCAGTACTTC	CASSQILAGGAYEQYF
.	TRBV12-5	TRBJ2-3	.	TGTGCTAGTGGTTTAGGAGATACGCAGTATTTT	CASGLGDTQYF
.	TRBV5-5	TRBJ1-6	.	TGTGCCAGCAGCTTCTCCAGGGTCCAGGGACATAATTCACCCCTCCACTTT	CASSFSRVQGHNSPLHF
TRBD1	TRBV30	TRBJ1-2	.	TGTGCCCGGACTCCCGGGACAGGGAGCGGCTACACCTTC	CARTPGTGSGYTF
.	TRBV3-1/TRBV3-2	TRBJ1-5	.	TGTGCCAGCAGCCACCCTGGGAATCAGCCCCAGCATTTT	CASSHPGNQPQHF
TRBD1	TRBV28	TRBJ2-2	.	TGTGCCAGCAGACAGGGGCCTGGTCCCGGGGAGCTGTTTTTT	CASRQGPGPGELFF
.	TRBV6-5	TRBJ2-7	.	TGTGCCAGCAGTATTTGGCTCTACGAGCAGTACTTC	CASSIWLYEQYF
.	TRBV18	TRBJ1-2	.	TGTGCCAGCTCACCGGGGGAGTCTACTCGCGGCTACACCTTC	CASSPGESTRGYTF
.	TRBV5-4	TRBJ1-3	.	TGTGCCAGCAGCCCCTCAGGGGCTGGAAACACCATATATTTT	CASSPSGAGNTIYF